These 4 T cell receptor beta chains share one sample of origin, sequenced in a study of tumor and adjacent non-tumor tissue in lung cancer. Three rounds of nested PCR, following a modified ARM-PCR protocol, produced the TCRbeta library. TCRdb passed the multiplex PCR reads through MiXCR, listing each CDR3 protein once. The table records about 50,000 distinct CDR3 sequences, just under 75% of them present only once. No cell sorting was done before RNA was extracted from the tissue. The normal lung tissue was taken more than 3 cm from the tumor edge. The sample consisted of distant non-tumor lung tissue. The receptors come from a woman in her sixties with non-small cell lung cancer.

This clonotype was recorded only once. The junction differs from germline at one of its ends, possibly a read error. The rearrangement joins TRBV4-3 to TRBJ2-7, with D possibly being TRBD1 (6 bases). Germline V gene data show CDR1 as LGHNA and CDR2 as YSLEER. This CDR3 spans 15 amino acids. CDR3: CARSFAGEFPYEQYF. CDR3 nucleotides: TGCGCCCGCAGTTTTGCAGGGGAATTCCCCTACGAGCAATACTTC.

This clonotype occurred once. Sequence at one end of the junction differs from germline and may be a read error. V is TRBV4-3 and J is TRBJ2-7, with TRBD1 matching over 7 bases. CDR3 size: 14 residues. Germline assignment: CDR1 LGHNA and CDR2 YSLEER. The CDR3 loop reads CASSPSTGIYDQYF. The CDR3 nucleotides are TGCGCTAGCAGCCCATCGACAGGGATCTACGATCAGTACTTC.

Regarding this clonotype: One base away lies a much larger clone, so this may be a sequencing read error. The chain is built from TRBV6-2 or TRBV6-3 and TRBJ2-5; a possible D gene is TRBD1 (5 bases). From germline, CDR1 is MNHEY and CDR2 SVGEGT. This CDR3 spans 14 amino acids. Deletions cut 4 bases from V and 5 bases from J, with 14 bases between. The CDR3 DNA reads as TGTGCCAGCAGTTTTACAGGTTCCCATGAGACCCAGTACTTC. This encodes CASSFTGSHETQYF.

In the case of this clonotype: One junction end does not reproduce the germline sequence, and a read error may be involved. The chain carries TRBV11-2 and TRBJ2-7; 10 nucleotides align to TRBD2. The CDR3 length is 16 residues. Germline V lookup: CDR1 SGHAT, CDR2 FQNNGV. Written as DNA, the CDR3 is TGTGCCAGCAGCTTGACTAGCGGGTGGGCCTACTACGAACAGTACTTC. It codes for CASSLTSGWAYYEQYF.